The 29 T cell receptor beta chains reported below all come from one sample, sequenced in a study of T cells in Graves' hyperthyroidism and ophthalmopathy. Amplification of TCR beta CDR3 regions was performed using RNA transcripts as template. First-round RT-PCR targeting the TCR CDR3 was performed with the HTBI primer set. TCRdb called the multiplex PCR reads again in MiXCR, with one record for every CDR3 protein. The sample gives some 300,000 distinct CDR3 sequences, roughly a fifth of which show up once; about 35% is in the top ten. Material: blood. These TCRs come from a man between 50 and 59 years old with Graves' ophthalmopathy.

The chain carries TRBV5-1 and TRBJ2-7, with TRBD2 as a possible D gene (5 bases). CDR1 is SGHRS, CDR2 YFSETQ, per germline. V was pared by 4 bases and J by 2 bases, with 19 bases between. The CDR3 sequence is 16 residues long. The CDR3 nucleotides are TGCGCCAGCAGCGGGGAGAGAGGGTTCCAGGCCTACGAGCAGTACTTC. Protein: CASSGERGFQAYEQYF.

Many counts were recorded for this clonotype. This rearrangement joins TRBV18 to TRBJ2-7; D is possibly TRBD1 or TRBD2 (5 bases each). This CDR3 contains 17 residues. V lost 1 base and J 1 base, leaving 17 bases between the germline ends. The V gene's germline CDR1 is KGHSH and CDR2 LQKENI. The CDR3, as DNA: TGTGCCAGCTCACCACTGGGTGGGGGAGACCTATCCTACGAGCAGTACTTC. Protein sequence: CASSPLGGGDLSYEQYF.

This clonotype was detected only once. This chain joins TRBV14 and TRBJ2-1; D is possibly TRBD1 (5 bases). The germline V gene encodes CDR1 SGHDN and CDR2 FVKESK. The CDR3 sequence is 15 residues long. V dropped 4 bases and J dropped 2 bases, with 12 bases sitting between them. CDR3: CASSPLGRAYNEQFF. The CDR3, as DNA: TGTGCCAGCAGCCCCTTAGGCAGGGCCTACAATGAGCAGTTCTTC.

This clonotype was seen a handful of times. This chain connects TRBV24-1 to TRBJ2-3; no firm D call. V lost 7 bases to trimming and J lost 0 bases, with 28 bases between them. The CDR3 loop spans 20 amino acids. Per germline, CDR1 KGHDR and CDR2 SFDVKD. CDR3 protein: CATRWATPVSPYSSTDTQYF. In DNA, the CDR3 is TGTGCCACCAGATGGGCCACCCCCGTTTCACCCTACTCTAGCACAGATACGCAGTATTTT.

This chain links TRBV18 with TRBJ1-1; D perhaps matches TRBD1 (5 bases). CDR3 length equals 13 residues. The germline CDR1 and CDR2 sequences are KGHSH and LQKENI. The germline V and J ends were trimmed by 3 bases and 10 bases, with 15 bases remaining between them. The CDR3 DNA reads TGTGCCAGCTCACCGATCGTGTGGACATCAGCTTTCTTT. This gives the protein CASSPIVWTSAFF. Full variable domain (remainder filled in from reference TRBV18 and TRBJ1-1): NAGVMQNPRHLVRRRGQEARLRCSPMKGHSHVYWYRQLPEEGLKFMVYLQKENIIDESGMPKERFSAEFPKEGPSILRIQQVVRGDSAAYFCASSPIVWTSAFFGQGTRLTVV.

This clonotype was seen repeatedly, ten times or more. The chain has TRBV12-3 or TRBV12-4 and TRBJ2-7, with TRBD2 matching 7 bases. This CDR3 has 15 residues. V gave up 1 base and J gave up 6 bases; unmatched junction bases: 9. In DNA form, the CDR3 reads TGTGCCAGCAGTTTAGAGGGAGGGCCTAAGGTCGAGCAGTACTTC. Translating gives CASSLEGGPKVEQYF.

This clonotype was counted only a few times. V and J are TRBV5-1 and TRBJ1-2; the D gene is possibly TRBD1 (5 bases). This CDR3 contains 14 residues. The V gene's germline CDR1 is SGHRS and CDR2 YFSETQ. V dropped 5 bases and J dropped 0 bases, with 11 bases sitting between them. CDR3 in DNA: TGCGCCAGCAGGGAGGGGAACGCTAACTATGGCTACACCTTC. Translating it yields CASREGNANYGYTF.

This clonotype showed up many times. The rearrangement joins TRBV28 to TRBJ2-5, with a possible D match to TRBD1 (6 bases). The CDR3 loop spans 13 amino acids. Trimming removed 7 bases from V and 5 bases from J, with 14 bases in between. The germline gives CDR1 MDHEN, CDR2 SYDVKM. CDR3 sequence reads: CASTSDSSETQYF. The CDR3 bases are TGTGCCAGCACCTCGGACAGTTCTGAGACCCAGTACTTC.

This chain's CDR3 is CASSQDPGLPNEKLFF. The CDR3 region has the DNA TGTGCCAGCAGCCAAGACCCGGGCCTTCCTAATGAAAAACTGTTTTTT. The chain uses TRBV4-2 and TRBJ1-4; D gene uncertain. The germline V gene has CDR1 LGHNA and CDR2 YNFKEQ. This CDR3 spans 16 amino acids. V was trimmed by 0 bases and J by 3 bases, leaving 11 bases between them.

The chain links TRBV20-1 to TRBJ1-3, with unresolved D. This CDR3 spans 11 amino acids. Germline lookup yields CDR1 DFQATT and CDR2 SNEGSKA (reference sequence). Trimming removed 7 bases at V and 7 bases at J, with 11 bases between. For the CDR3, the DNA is TGCAGTGTTAGGAGTTCGAACACCATATATTTT. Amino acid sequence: CSVRSSNTIYF.

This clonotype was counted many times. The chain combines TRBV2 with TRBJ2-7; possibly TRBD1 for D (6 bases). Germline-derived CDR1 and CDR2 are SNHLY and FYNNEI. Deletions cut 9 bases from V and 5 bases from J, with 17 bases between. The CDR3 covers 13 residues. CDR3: CARNRAQGDEQYF. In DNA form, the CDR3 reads TGTGCCAGGAACAGGGCCCAAGGAGACGAGCAGTACTTC.

The CDR3, as DNA: TGCAGTGCTGCAAGAGTTTCTAGCACAGATACGCAGTATTTT. The encoded protein is CSAARVSSTDTQYF. The chain has TRBV20-1 and TRBJ2-3; D not certain. The V and J ends lost 5 bases and 0 bases respectively, with 12 bases between them. Per the germline V gene, CDR1 is DFQATT and CDR2 is SNEGSKA (reference sequence). The CDR3 extends over 14 amino acids.

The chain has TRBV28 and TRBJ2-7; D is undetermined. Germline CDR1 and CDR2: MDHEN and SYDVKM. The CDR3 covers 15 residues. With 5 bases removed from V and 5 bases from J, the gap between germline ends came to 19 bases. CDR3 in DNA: TGTGCCAGCAGTAGACGACCAAGGACCTCGCACGAGCAGTACTTC. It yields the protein CASSRRPRTSHEQYF. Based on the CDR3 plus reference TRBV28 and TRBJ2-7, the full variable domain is DVKVTQSSRYLVKRTGEKVFLECVQDMDHENMFWYRQDPGLGLRLIYFSYDVKMKEKGDIPEGYSVSREKKERFSLILESASTNQTSMYLCASSRRPRTSHEQYFGPGTRLTVT.

The CDR3, as DNA: TGCGCCAGCAGCCATCAGGGACTAGCGGTTCCCTACGAGCAGTACTTC. Translation: CASSHQGLAVPYEQYF. The J gene is TRBJ2-7, the V gene TRBV4-1, with TRBD2 identical over 11 bases. The CDR3 sequence is 16 residues long. The germline V gene has CDR1 MGHRA and CDR2 YSYEKL. The trim removed 3 bases at V and 2 bases at J, leaving 6 bases unmatched.

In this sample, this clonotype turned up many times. The CDR3 DNA reads as TGTGCCAGCAGCCAAGGAAATAGCGGGAACACTGAAGCTTTCTTT. Its translation: CASSQGNSGNTEAFF. This chain uses TRBV3-1 with TRBJ1-1, with no clear D. Germline V gene sequence: CDR1 LGHDT, CDR2 YNNKEL (reference sequence). V was pared by 1 base and J by 1 base, with 10 bases between. This CDR3 spans 15 amino acids.

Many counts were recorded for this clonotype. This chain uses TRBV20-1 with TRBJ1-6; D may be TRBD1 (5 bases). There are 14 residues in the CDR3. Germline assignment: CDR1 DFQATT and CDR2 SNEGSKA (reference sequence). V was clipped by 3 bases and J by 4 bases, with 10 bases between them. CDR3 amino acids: CSASSGPYNSPLHF. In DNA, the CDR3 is TGCAGTGCTAGTTCGGGGCCTTATAATTCACCCCTCCACTTT.

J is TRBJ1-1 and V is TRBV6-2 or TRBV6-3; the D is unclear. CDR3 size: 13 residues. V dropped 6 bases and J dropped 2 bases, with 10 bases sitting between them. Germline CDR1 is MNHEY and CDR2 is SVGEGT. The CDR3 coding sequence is TGTGCCAGCAGCTTCACGAGCAACACTGAAGCTTTCTTT. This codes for CASSFTSNTEAFF.

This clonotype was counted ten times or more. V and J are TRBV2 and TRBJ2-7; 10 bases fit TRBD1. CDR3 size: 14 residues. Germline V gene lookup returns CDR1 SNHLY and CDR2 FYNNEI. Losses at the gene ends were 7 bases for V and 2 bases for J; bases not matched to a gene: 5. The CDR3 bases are TGTGCCAGCACTAGGACAGGGGGGGCCTACGAGCAGTACTTC. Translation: CASTRTGGAYEQYF.

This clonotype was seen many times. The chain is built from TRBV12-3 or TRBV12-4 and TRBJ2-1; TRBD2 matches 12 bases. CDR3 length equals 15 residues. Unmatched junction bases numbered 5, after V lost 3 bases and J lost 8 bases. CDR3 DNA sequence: TGTGCCAGCAGTTTGACTAGCGGGAGTTTTGATGAGCAGTTCTTC. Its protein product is CASSLTSGSFDEQFF.

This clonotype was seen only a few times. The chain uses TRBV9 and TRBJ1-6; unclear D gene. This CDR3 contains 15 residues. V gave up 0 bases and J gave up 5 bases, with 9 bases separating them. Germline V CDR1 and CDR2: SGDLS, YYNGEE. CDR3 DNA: TGTGCCAGCAGCGTAGGTGGAGGAGATAATTCACCCCTCCACTTT. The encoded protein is CASSVGGGDNSPLHF.

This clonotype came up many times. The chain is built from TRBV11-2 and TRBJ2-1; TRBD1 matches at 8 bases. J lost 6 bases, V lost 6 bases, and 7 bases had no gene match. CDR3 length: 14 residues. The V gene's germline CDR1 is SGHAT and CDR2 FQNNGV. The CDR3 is CASRSGTGPNEQFF. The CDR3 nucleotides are TGTGCCAGCAGGTCCGGGACAGGACCCAATGAGCAGTTCTTC.

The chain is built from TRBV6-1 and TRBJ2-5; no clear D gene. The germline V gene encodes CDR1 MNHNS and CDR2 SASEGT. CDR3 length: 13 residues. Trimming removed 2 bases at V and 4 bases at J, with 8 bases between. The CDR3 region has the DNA TGTGCCAGCAGTGAATGGCGAGGAGAGACCCAGTACTTC. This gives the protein CASSEWRGETQYF.

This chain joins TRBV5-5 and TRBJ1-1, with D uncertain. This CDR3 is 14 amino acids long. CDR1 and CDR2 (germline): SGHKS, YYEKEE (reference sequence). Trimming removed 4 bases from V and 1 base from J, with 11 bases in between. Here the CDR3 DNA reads TGTGCCAGCAGCCACAATGAGGGGAACACTGAAGCTTTCTTT. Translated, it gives CASSHNEGNTEAFF.

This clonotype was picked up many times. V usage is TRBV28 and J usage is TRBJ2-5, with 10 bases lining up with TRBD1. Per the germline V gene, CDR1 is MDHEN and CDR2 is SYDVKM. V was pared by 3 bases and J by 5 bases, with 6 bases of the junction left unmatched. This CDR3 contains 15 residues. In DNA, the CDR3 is TGTGCCAGCAGTTTCCCGGGACAGGGGTCTGAGACCCAGTACTTC. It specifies CASSFPGQGSETQYF.

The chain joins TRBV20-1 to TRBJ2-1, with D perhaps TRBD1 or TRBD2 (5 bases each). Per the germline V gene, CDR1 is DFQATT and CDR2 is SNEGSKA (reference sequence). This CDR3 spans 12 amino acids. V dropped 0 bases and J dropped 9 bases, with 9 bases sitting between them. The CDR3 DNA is TGCAGTGCTAGAGATGGGACGGTTGAGCAGTTCTTC. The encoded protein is CSARDGTVEQFF.

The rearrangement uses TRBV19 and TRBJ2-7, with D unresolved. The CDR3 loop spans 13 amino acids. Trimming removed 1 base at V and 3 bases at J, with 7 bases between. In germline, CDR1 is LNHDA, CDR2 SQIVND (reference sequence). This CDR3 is CASSIADHYEQYF. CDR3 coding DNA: TGTGCCAGTAGTATAGCCGACCACTACGAGCAGTACTTC.

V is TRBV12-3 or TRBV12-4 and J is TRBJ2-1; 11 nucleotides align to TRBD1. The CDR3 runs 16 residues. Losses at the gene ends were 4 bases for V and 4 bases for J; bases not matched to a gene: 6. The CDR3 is CASSSWDRGSYNEQFF. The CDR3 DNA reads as TGTGCCAGCAGTTCCTGGGACAGGGGGTCGTACAATGAGCAGTTCTTC.

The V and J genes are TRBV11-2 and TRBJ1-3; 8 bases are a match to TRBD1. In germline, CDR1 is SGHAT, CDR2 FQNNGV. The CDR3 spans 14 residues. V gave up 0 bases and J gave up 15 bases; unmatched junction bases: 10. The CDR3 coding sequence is TGTGCCAGCAGCTTAGATTCGGGGAGACAGGGGCCATATTTT. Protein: CASSLDSGRQGPYF. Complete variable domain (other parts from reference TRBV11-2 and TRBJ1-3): EAGVAQSPRYKIIEKRQSVAFWCNPISGHATLYWYQQILGQGPKLLIQFQNNGVVDDSQLPKDRFSAERLKGVDSTLKIQPAKLEDSAVYLCASSLDSGRQGPYFGEGSWLTVV.

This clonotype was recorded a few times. As DNA, the CDR3 is TGTGCTAGTGCCGACGTATTTAGGCTAAACACTGAAGCTTTCTTT. Encoded protein: CASADVFRLNTEAFF. The chain joins TRBV12-5 to TRBJ1-1; D not certain. The CDR3 has 15 residues. Per germline, CDR1 LGHNT and CDR2 FRNRAP. V lost 7 bases to trimming and J lost 2 bases, with 17 bases between them.